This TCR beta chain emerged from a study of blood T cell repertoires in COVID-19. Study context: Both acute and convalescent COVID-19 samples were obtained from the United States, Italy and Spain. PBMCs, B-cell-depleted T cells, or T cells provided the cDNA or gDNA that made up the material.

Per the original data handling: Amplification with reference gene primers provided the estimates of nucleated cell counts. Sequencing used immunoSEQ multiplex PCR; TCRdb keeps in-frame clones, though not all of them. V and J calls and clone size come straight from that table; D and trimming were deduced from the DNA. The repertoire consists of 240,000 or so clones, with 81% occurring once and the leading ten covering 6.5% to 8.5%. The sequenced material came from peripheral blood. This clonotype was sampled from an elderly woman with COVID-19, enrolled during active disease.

CDR3 DNA: TGTGCCATCAGTGAAAGGGGGGGCTATGGCTACACCTTC. Its translation is CAISERGGYGYTF. The gene calls are TRBV10-3 and TRBJ1-2; possible D gene TRBD1, 6 bases. The germline gives CDR1 ENHRY, CDR2 SYGVKD. The CDR3 sequence is 13 residues long. V was clipped by 3 bases and J by 4 bases, with 9 bases between them.